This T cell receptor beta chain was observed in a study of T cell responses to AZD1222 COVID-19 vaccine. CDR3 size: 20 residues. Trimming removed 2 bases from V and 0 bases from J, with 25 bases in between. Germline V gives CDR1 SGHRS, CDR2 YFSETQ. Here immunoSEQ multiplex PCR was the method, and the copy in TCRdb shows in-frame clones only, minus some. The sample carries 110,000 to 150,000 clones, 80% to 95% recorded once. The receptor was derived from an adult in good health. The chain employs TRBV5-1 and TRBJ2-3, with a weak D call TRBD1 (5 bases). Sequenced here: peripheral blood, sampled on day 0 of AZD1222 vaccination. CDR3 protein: CASSFGAANALGFSTDTQYF. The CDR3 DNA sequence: TGCGCCAGCAGCTTTGGGGCGGCCAACGCTCTAGGATTTAGCACAGATACGCAGTATTTT. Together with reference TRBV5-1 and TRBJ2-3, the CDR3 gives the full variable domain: KAGVTQTPRYLIKTRGQQVTLSCSPISGHRSVSWYQQTPGQGLQFLFEYFSETQRNKGNFPGRFSGRQFSNSRSEMNVSTLELGDSALYLCASSFGAANALGFSTDTQYFGPGTRLTVL.